This is a list of T cell receptor beta chains from one sample in a study of shared clonotypes between healthy human individuals. Sequencing was performed with immunoSEQ multiplex PCR; in TCRdb, only in-frame clones are kept and a portion is missing. The sample carries about 2.5 million clones, roughly 90% recorded once. Sequenced input: naive CD4+ T cells from PBMCs. The receptors derive from a man aged 18 to 29 in good health. Some clones in this sample may be carry-over from other donors' samples. The CDR3 runs from the conserved cysteine through the conserved F or W. D genes are given only for firm matches. Only some rows state a clone size, as once, few, many or a class for expanded clones.

DNA: TGTGCCAGCAGCTTAGGTGGGGCGCCCCAGTATTTT
CDR3: CASSLGGAPQYF
size: NA
D: NA
V: TRBV11-3
J: TRBJ2-3

DNA: TGTGCCAGCAGCTCCCAATACCATTATGGCTACACCTTC
CDR3: CASSSQYHYGYTF
size: NA
D: NA
V: TRBV7-2
J: TRBJ1-2

DNA: TGTGCCAGCAGTTATCAGGGTACCACCGGGGAGCTGTTTTTT
CDR3: CASSYQGTTGELFF
size: NA
D: NA
V: TRBV7-6
J: TRBJ2-2

DNA: TGTGCCAGCAGTCCTACAGGGGGCGGTGGCTACACCTTC
CDR3: CASSPTGGGGYTF
size: NA
D: TRBD1
V: TRBV7-3
J: TRBJ1-2

DNA: TGTGCCAGCTCAACCTTATTACAGGGACAGGGCTACACCTTC
CDR3: CASSTLLQGQGYTF
size: once
D: TRBD1
V: TRBV18
J: TRBJ1-2

DNA: TGTGCCAGCTCACCAAGAATTGGTGGCTACACCTTC
CDR3: CASSPRIGGYTF
size: few
D: NA
V: TRBV18
J: TRBJ1-2

DNA: TGTGCCAGCAGCTCAATTTCACTAGCCACAGATACGCAGTATTTT
CDR3: CASSSISLATDTQYF
size: NA
D: NA
V: TRBV7-9
J: TRBJ2-3

DNA: TGTGCCAGCAGCTCTTATGTCGGACAGGCAGCCTATGGCTACACCTTC
CDR3: CASSSYVGQAAYGYTF
size: NA
D: TRBD1
V: TRBV5-4
J: TRBJ1-2

DNA: TGTGCCATCAGGAGTCCGGGACTAGCGGGAAACGAGCAGTACTTC
CDR3: CAIRSPGLAGNEQYF
size: once
D: TRBD2
V: TRBV10-3
J: TRBJ2-7

DNA: TGTGCCAGCAGCGTCATGAACACTGAAGCTTTCTTT
CDR3: CASSVMNTEAFF
size: NA
D: NA
V: TRBV28
J: TRBJ1-1

DNA: TGCGCCAGCAGCTTGGCACCAGGGGGCGCAACAGATACGCAGTATTTT
CDR3: CASSLAPGGATDTQYF
size: NA
D: TRBD1
V: TRBV5-1
J: TRBJ2-3

DNA: TGCGCCAGCAGCCAAATTGGGTTGACGAAAAACATTCAGTACTTC
CDR3: CASSQIGLTKNIQYF
size: NA
D: NA
V: TRBV4-1
J: TRBJ2-4

DNA: TGTGCCAGCAGCTTATACAGAAACTATGGCTACACCTTC
CDR3: CASSLYRNYGYTF
size: NA
D: NA
V: TRBV13
J: TRBJ1-2

DNA: TGTGCCAGTAACCGACGCCATTCCAGCTACGAGCAGTACTTC
CDR3: CASNRRHSSYEQYF
size: NA
D: NA
V: TRBV6-1
J: TRBJ2-7

DNA: TGTGCCAGCACCACTAGTTCGACAGTGCCTTACGAGCAGTACTTC
CDR3: CASTTSSTVPYEQYF
size: NA
D: NA
V: TRBV6-1
J: TRBJ2-7

DNA: TGTGCCAGCAGCGTAGATGGTTCGGGGGCGACCGAGCAGTACTTC
CDR3: CASSVDGSGATEQYF
size: NA
D: NA
V: TRBV9
J: TRBJ2-7

DNA: TGTGCCAGCAGTTTGGCCCGTGGGGCCCTCCACTTT
CDR3: CASSLARGALHF
size: once
D: NA
V: TRBV28
J: TRBJ1-6

DNA: TGTGCCAACAGGATGGTGTCGGACTACGAGCAGTACTTC
CDR3: CANRMVSDYEQYF
size: NA
D: NA
V: TRBV27
J: TRBJ2-7

DNA: TGTGCCAGCAGCTTAGGCGGGGGAGAGACCCAGTACTTC
CDR3: CASSLGGGETQYF
size: NA
D: TRBD2
V: TRBV11-1
J: TRBJ2-5

DNA: TGTGCCAGCAGAGGTGGCAGTATCTATGGCTACACCTTC
CDR3: CASRGGSIYGYTF
size: NA
D: NA
V: TRBV28
J: TRBJ1-2

DNA: TGTGCCAGCAGTCCCGACCCGGGGCGGTACCAGCATTTT
CDR3: CASSPDPGRYQHF
size: NA
D: NA
V: TRBV28
J: TRBJ1-5

DNA: TGTGCCAGCAGTAAACAGGGCGCCCCAGGAGAGACCCAGTACTTC
CDR3: CASSKQGAPGETQYF
size: NA
D: NA
V: TRBV2
J: TRBJ2-5